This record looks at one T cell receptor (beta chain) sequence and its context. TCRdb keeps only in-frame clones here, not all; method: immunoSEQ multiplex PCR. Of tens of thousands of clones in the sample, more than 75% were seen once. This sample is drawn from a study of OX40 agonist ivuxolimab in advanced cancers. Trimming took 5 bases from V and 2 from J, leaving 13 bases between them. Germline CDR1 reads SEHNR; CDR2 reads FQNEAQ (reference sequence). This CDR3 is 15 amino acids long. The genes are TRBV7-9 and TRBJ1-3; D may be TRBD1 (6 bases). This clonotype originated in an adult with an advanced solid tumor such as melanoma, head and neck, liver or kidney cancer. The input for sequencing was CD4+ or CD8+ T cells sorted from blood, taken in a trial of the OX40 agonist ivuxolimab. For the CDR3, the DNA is TGTGCCAGCAGCCCCCGAAGGGGGGCTGGAAACACCATATATTTT. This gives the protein CASSPRRGAGNTIYF. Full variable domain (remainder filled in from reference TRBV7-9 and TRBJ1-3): DTGVSQNPRHKITKRGQNVTFRCDPISEHNRLYWYRQTLGQGPEFLTYFQNEAQLEKSRLLSDRFSAERPKGSFSTLEIQRTEQGDSAMYLCASSPRRGAGNTIYFGEGSWLTVV.